This TCR beta chain derives from a study of cytomegalovirus exposure and HLA in healthy donors. Broader study findings: The study carried out a later analysis of TCR beta sequences. It associated approximately 17,000 of them with specific HLA alleles at a false discovery rate of 0.05.

CDR3 size: 15 residues. Germline CDR1 LNHDA, CDR2 SQIVND (reference sequence). PCR amplification relied on 60 Vbeta primers (plus 13 Jbeta primers). Measured with immunoSEQ multiplex PCR; TCRdb has only the in-frame clones, and not every one. This repertoire shows 150,000 to 200,000 clones, approximately 85% found once; its top ten account for around 2.1%. Turning to this clone: Its antigen is not identified. A junction end diverges from the germline sequence, so it may reflect a read error.

This chain joins TRBV19 and TRBJ2-6; 8 positions agree with TRBD1. The TCR was taken from a man between 18 and 35 years old in good health and CMV-seropositive. Sequenced: PBMCs. CDR3 loop: CASTAGGAGANGLTF. CDR3 nucleotides: TGTGCCAGTACGGCAGGGGGCGCCGGGGCCAACGGCCTGACTTTC.